Presented here are 14 T cell receptor beta chains from one specimen sequenced in a study of early T cells in non-severe SARS-CoV-2 infection. TCRdb independently ran MiXCR on the 5' RACE reads; one entry per CDR3 protein. The sample contains under 25,000 distinct CDR3 sequences, around 4.2% of which appear only once. Sequenced sample: whole blood. The receptors stem from an adult who was a healthcare worker with PCR-confirmed SARS-CoV-2 infection or an uninfected control (not recorded which).

This clonotype showed up many times. The chain has TRBV7-2 and TRBJ1-5, with D unclear. V dropped 2 bases and J dropped 5 bases, with 7 bases sitting between them. This CDR3 region has 13 residues. CDR1 and CDR2 from the germline V gene are SGHTA and FQGNSA. The CDR3 DNA reads TGTGCCAGCAGCTTAATGGCGGATCAGCCCCAGCATTTT. Translation gives CASSLMADQPQHF.

This clonotype was counted ten times or more. CDR3 in amino acids: CASSSSGAANEKLFF. CDR3 DNA: TGTGCCAGCAGTTCCTCGGGGGCTGCTAATGAAAAACTGTTTTTT. The V call is TRBV28, the J call TRBJ1-4; TRBD1 might be the D (6 bases). The length of the CDR3 is 15 residues. V shed 4 bases and J shed 3 bases, with 12 bases lying between them. CDR1 MDHEN and CDR2 SYDVKM come from the germline V gene. The complete variable domain, with remaining parts taken from reference TRBV28 and TRBJ1-4, reads DVKVTQSSRYLVKRTGEKVFLECVQDMDHENMFWYRQDPGLGLRLIYFSYDVKMKEKGDIPEGYSVSREKKERFSLILESASTNQTSMYLCASSSSGAANEKLFFGSGTQLSVL.

This clonotype was found many times. The gene calls are TRBV5-4 and TRBJ2-3; 7 nucleotides align to TRBD1. J was trimmed by 0 bases and V by 7 bases; bases with no gene match: 8. The CDR3 is made up of 15 amino acids. Germline CDR1 reads SGHNT; CDR2 reads YYREEE (reference sequence). DNA for the CDR3: TGTGCCAGCTCTGGGACAGCCCCTAGCACAGATACGCAGTATTTT. This encodes CASSGTAPSTDTQYF.

The sample holds many counts of this clonotype. This chain joins TRBV18 and TRBJ1-6; D remains unclear. The V end was cut by 0 bases, the J end by 6 bases, with 0 bases between. Germline V lookup: CDR1 KGHSH, CDR2 LQKENI. This CDR3 spans 12 amino acids. DNA of the CDR3: TGTGCCAGCTCACCACCTAATTCACCCCTCCACTTT. Its translation is CASSPPNSPLHF.

A few counts support this clonotype. The genes are TRBV7-9 and TRBJ2-3, with D hard to call. The CDR3 runs to 12 residues. Between the trimmed V and J ends, which lost 2 bases and 6 bases, there was a span of 6 bases. Germline V gene data show CDR1 as SEHNR and CDR2 as FQNEAQ (reference sequence). CDR3 protein: CASSLQVDTQYF. The CDR3, as DNA: TGTGCCAGCAGCTTACAGGTTGATACGCAGTATTTT.

The sample holds a few counts of this clonotype. The chain combines TRBV12-3 or TRBV12-4 with TRBJ2-5; D possibly corresponds to TRBD1 (7 bases). The CDR3 spans 15 residues. V shed 2 bases and J shed 5 bases, with 15 bases lying between them. The CDR3 is CASSLTPGGRETQYF. CDR3 bases: TGTGCCAGCAGTTTAACGCCAGGGGGGCGGGAGACCCAGTACTTC.

This clonotype was counted many times. This chain links TRBV6-2 or TRBV6-3 with TRBJ2-7; tentatively, D is TRBD1 (5 bases). The CDR3 totals 15 residues. Germline lookup yields CDR1 MNHEY and CDR2 SVGEGT. V was trimmed by 3 bases and J by 2 bases, leaving 14 bases between them. The CDR3 loop reads CASSYGAGSAYEQYF. The CDR3, as DNA: TGTGCCAGCAGTTATGGGGCAGGGTCTGCCTACGAGCAGTACTTC.

This clonotype was seen at least ten times. V usage is TRBV19 and J usage is TRBJ1-3; D is undetermined. The CDR3 sequence is 16 residues long. The germline gives CDR1 LNHDA, CDR2 SQIVND (reference sequence). V was trimmed by 3 bases and J by 3 bases, leaving 15 bases between them. CDR3 residues: CASSMNAAALGNTIYF. For the CDR3, the DNA is TGTGCCAGTAGTATGAACGCGGCAGCGCTTGGAAACACCATATATTTT.

This clonotype showed up many times. The CDR3 is CASRGTRVGTGELFF. The CDR3 coding sequence is TGTGCCAGCAGGGGGACCCGAGTAGGCACCGGGGAGCTGTTTTTT. The rearrangement uses TRBV6-5 and TRBJ2-2; D could derive from TRBD1 or TRBD2 (5 bases each). In germline, CDR1 is MNHEY, CDR2 SVGAGI. Trimming stripped 6 bases from V and 4 bases from J, with 15 bases between. This CDR3 contains 15 residues.

This clonotype was counted a few times. J is TRBJ2-2 and V is TRBV29-1; D is unclear. The length of the CDR3 is 13 residues. Germline V gives CDR1 SQVTM, CDR2 ANQGSEA. The ends were cut back, 1 base at V and 2 bases at J, with 5 bases in the middle. CDR3 nucleotide sequence: TGCAGCGTTGAAGGAGATAACACCGGGGAGCTGTTTTTT. Protein sequence: CSVEGDNTGELFF.

This chain uses TRBV10-1 with TRBJ2-3, with 9 bases that match TRBD1. Germline V gene data show CDR1 as WNHNN and CDR2 as SYGVQD (reference sequence). The ends lost 5 bases at V and 10 bases at J; junction bases unmatched: 7. The CDR3 runs 13 residues. The CDR3 region is CASSLGTGTPQYF. The CDR3 DNA follows: TGCGCCAGCAGTCTCGGGACAGGGACTCCGCAGTATTTT.

The table lists this clonotype with many counts. This chain links TRBV27 with TRBJ2-7, with 10 bases lining up with TRBD1. This CDR3 has 17 residues. Germline values: CDR1 MNHEY, CDR2 SMNVEV (reference sequence). Trimming cost V 0 bases and J 4 bases; bases outside gene matches: 9. The CDR3 DNA follows: TGTGCCAGCAGTTTATCGCTTGGGGACAGGGGTATTTACGAGCAGTACTTC. The encoded protein is CASSLSLGDRGIYEQYF.

This rearrangement joins TRBV7-9 to TRBJ2-6, with D unresolved. Germline V gives CDR1 SEHNR, CDR2 FQNEAQ (reference sequence). The CDR3 extends over 16 amino acids. The V end lost 3 bases, the J end lost 2 bases, and 11 bases lay between the germline ends. CDR3 amino acids: CASSFTTLPGANVLTF. For the CDR3, the DNA is TGTGCCAGCAGCTTCACAACCCTCCCTGGGGCCAACGTCCTGACTTTC. Complete variable domain (other parts from reference TRBV7-9 and TRBJ2-6): DTGVSQNPRHKITKRGQNVTFRCDPISEHNRLYWYRQTLGQGPEFLTYFQNEAQLEKSRLLSDRFSAERPKGSFSTLEIQRTEQGDSAMYLCASSFTTLPGANVLTFGAGSRLTVL.

This clonotype was recorded many times. This chain connects TRBV9 to TRBJ2-2, with D uncertain. V lost 0 bases, J lost 6 bases, and 6 bases lay in between. The V gene's germline CDR1 is SGDLS and CDR2 YYNGEE. The CDR3 has 13 amino acids. This chain's CDR3 is CASSVEAPGELFF. The CDR3 DNA reads as TGTGCCAGCAGCGTAGAGGCCCCCGGGGAGCTGTTTTTT.